This record concerns one TCR beta chain sequence. The data belong to a study of T cell changes during pregnancy in multiple sclerosis. The CDR3 length is 16 residues. V was clipped by 3 bases and J by 2 bases; unmatched bases: 3. The V gene's germline CDR1 is SGHRS and CDR2 YFSETQ. The method was immunoSEQ multiplex PCR; TCRdb's version includes in-frame clones alone and lacks a portion of them. The sample carries about 54,000 clones, 75% to 95% recorded once. The genes are TRBV5-1 and TRBJ2-7; 15 bases agree with TRBD2. Here the sequenced sample was peripheral blood, taken after pregnancy. The receptor was isolated from a female donor in good health, enrolled as a control in a pregnancy study. The CDR3 spells CASSSRTSGGAYEQYF. The CDR3 region has the DNA TGCGCCAGCAGCTCGAGGACTAGCGGGGGGGCCTACGAGCAGTACTTC.